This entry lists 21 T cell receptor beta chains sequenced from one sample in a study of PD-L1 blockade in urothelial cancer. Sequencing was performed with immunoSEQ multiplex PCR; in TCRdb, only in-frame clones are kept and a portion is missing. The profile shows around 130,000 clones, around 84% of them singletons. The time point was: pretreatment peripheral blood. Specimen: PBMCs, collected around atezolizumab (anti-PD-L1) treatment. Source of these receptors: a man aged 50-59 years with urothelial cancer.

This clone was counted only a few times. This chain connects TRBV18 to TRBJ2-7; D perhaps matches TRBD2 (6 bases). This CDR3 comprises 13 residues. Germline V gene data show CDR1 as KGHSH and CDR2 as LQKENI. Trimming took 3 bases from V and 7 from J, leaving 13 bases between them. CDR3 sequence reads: CASSPRSGGEQYF. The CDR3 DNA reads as TGTGCCAGCTCACCTAGGTCTGGAGGGGAGCAGTACTTC.

The chain's CDR3 is CASRTGDEQFF. The CDR3 DNA follows: TGTGCCAGCAGGACAGGGGATGAGCAGTTCTTC. V is TRBV2 and J is TRBJ2-1; 8 positions match TRBD1. The ends lost 6 bases at V and 8 bases at J; junction bases unmatched: 0. This CDR3 contains 11 residues. The V gene's germline CDR1 is SNHLY and CDR2 FYNNEI.

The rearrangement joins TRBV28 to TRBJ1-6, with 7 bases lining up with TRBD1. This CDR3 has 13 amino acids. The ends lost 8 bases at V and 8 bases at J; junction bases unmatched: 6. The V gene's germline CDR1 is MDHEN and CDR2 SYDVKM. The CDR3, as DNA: TGTGCCAGCCAGACAGGGCTGCATTCACCCCTCCACTTT. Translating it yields CASQTGLHSPLHF.

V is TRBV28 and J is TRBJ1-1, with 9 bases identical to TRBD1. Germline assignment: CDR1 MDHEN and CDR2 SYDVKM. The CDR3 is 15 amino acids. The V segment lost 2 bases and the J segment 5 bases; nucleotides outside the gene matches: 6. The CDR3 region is CASSLAGTGRTEAFF. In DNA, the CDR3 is TGTGCCAGCAGTTTAGCAGGGACAGGGCGAACTGAAGCTTTCTTT.

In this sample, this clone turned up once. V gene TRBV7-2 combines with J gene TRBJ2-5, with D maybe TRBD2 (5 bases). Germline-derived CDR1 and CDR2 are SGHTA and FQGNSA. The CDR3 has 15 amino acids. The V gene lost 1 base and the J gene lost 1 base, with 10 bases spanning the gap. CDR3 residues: CASSLGASLQETQYF. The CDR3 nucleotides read TGTGCCAGCAGCTTAGGGGCTAGCCTCCAAGAGACCCAGTACTTC.

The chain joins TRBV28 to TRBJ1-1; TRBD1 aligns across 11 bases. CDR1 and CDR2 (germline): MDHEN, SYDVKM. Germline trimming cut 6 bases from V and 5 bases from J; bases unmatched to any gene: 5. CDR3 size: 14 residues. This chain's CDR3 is CASSQDRGLTEAFF. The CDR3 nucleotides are TGTGCCAGCAGCCAGGACAGGGGGCTGACTGAAGCTTTCTTT.

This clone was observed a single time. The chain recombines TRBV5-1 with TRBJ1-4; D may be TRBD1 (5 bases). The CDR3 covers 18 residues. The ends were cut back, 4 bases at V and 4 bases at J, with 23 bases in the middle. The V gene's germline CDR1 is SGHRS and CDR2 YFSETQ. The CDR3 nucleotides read TGCGCCAGCAGCCCGGAGGGCGGGCCTAGGGACCTTAATGAAAAACTGTTTTTT. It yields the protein CASSPEGGPRDLNEKLFF.

The CDR3 DNA is TGTGCCAGTAGTATCTTCCCCGCAGGGGCAGGAGAGACCCAGTACTTC. This codes for CASSIFPAGAGETQYF. The chain uses TRBV19 and TRBJ2-5, with D possibly being TRBD1 (6 bases). Per the germline V gene, CDR1 is LNHDA and CDR2 is SQIVND (reference sequence). V lost 3 bases, J lost 4 bases, and 18 bases lay in between. This CDR3 has 16 residues.

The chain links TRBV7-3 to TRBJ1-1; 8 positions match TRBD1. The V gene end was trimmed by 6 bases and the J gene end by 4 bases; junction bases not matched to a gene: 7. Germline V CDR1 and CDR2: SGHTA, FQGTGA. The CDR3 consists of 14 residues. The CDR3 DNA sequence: TGTGCCAGCAGGACCACAGGGGGGAGCACTGAAGCTTTCTTT. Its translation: CASRTTGGSTEAFF.

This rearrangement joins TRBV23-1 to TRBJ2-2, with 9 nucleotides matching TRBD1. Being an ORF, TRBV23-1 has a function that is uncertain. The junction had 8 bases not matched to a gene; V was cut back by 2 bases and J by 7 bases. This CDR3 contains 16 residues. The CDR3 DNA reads TGCGCCAGCAGTCAACCCGACAGGGGGGTGTTCGGGGAGCTGTTTTTT. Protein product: CASSQPDRGVFGELFF.

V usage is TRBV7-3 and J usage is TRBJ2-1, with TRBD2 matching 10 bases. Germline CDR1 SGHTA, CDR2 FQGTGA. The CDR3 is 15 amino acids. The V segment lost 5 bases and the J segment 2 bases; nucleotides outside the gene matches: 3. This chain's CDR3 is CASSPSGRTYNEQFF. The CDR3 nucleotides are TGTGCCAGCAGCCCTAGCGGGAGAACCTACAATGAGCAGTTCTTC.

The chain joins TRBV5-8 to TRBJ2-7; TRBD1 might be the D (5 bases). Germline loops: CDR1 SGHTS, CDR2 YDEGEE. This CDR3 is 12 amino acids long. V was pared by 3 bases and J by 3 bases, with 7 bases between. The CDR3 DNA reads TGTGCCAGCAGCTCAGGGATCTACGAGCAGTACTTC. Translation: CASSSGIYEQYF.

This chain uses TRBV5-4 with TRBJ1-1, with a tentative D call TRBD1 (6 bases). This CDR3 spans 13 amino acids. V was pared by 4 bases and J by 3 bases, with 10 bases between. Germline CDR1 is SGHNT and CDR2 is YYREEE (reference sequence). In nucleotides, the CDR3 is TGTGCCAGCAGCCAGGACAGACACACTGAAGCTTTCTTT. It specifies CASSQDRHTEAFF. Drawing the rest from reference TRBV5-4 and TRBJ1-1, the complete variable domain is ETGVTQSPTHLIKTRGQQVTLRCSSQSGHNTVSWYQQALGQGPQFIFQYYREEENGRGNFPPRFSGLQFPNYSSELNVNALELDDSALYLCASSQDRHTEAFFGQGTRLTVV.

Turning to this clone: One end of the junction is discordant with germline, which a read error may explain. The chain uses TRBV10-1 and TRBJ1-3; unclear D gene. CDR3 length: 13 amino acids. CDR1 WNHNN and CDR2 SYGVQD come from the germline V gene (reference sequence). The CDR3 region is CANSTGSGNTIYF. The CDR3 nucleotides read TGCGCCAACAGTACTGGTTCTGGAAACACCATATATTTT.

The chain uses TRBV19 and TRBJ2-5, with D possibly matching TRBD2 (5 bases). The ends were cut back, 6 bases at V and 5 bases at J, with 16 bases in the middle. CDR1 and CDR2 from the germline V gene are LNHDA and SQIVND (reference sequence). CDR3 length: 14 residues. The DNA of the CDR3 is TGTGCCAGTAGCGGCTCCAGCGGATGGGAGACCCAGTACTTC. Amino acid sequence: CASSGSSGWETQYF.

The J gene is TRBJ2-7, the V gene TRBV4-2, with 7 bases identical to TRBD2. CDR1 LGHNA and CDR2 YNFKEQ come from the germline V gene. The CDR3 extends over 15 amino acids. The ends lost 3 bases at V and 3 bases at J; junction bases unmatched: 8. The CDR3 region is CASSQAFGTNYEQYF. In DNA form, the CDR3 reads TGTGCCAGCAGCCAGGCATTCGGGACTAACTACGAGCAGTACTTC.

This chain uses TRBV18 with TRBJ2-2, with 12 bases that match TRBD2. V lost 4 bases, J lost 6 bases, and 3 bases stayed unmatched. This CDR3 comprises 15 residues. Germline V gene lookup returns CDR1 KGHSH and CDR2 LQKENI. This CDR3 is CASSQTSGSAGELFF. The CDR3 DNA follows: TGTGCCAGCTCACAGACTAGCGGGAGTGCCGGGGAGCTGTTTTTT.

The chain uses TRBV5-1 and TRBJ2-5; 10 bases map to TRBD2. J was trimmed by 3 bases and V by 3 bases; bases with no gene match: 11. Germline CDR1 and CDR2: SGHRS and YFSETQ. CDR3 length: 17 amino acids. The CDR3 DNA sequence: TGCGCCAGCAGCTGGCCAGCTAGCGGGAGTTCCGAAGAGACCCAGTACTTC. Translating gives CASSWPASGSSEETQYF.

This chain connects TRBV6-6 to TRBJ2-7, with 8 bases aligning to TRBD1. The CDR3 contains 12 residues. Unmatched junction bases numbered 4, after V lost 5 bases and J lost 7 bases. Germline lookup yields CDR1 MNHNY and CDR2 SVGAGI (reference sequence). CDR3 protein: CASSNRGVEQYF. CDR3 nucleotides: TGTGCCAGCAGTAACAGGGGGGTTGAGCAGTACTTC.

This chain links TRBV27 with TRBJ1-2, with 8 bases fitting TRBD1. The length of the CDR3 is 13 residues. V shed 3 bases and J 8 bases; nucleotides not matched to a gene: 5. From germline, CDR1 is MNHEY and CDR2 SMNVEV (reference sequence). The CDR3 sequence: CASSFDRGSGYTF. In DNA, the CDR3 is TGTGCCAGCAGTTTCGACAGGGGTTCCGGCTACACCTTC.

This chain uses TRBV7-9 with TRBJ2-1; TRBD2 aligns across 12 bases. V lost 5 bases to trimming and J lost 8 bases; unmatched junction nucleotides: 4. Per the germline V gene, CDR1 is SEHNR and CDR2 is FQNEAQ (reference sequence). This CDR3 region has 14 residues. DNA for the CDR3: TGTGCCAGCAGCCGACTAGCGGGAGCCCATGAGCAGTTCTTC. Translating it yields CASSRLAGAHEQFF.